The present T cell receptor (beta chain) was sequenced within a study of T cells in Graves' hyperthyroidism and ophthalmopathy. Study details: Any treatment followed the collection of peripheral blood at initial diagnosis. The study's findings and limits: Clonotypes that were expanded in thyroid above 0.001 mostly appeared in blood too.

Germline V gives CDR1 SGHNT, CDR2 YENEEA. CDR3 length: 15 residues. Germline trimming cut 2 bases from V and 0 bases from J; bases unmatched to any gene: 3. This clonotype was seen many times. The antigen is undetermined. Amplification of TCR beta CDR3 regions was performed using RNA transcripts as template. First-round RT-PCR targeting the TCR CDR3 was performed with the HTBI primer set. Using its own MiXCR run on the multiplex PCR reads, TCRdb lists one record per CDR3 protein. The table lists some 550,000 distinct CDR3 sequences, around 20% of them singletons, with about 25% in the top ten. The V gene is TRBV11-3, the J gene TRBJ1-2, with 7 nucleotides matching TRBD1. The clonotype originates from a man between 18 and 29 years old with Graves' hyperthyroidism. The sequencing input was blood. The CDR3 protein is CASSLTGQANYGYTF. CDR3 sequence (DNA): TGTGCCAGCAGCTTAACCGGACAGGCTAACTATGGCTACACCTTC.